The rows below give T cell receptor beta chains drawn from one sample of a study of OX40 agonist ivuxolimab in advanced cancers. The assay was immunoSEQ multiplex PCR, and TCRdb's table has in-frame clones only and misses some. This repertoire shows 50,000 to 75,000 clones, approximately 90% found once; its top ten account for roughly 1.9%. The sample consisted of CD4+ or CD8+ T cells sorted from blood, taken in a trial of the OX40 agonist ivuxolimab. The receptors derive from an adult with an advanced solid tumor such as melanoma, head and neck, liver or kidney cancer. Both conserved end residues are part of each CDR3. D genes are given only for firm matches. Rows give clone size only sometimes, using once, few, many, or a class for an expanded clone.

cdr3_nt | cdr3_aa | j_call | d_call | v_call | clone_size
TGTGCCAGCAACGTAATGAACACTGAAGCTTTCTTT | CASNVMNTEAFF | TRBJ1-1 | NA | TRBV6-1 | few
TGTGCCAGCAGCTCGACAGGGGGTTATCCCGGGGAGCTGTTTTTT | CASSSTGGYPGELFF | TRBJ2-2 | TRBD1 | TRBV11-2 | NA
TGTGCCAGCAGCCAACAGGTGGGATACAATGAGCAGTTCTTC | CASSQQVGYNEQFF | TRBJ2-1 | NA | TRBV9 | once
TGTGCCAGCAGTTATTTAGGGAACACTGAAGCTTTCTTT | CASSYLGNTEAFF | TRBJ1-1 | NA | TRBV6-5 | NA
TGTGCCAGCAGTTACCGGGACCCAGGAGATACGCAGTATTTT | CASSYRDPGDTQYF | TRBJ2-3 | NA | TRBV6-5 | NA
TGTGCCAGCAGTGAAGGCACAGATACGCAGTATTTT | CASSEGTDTQYF | TRBJ2-3 | NA | TRBV6-4 | few
TGTGCCAGCAGTGGTAGCTTTAACACTGAAGCTTTCTTT | CASSGSFNTEAFF | TRBJ1-1 | NA | TRBV25-1 | NA
TGCGCCAGCAGCGCGGACGGCTCTGGAAACACCATATATTTT | CASSADGSGNTIYF | TRBJ1-3 | NA | TRBV5-1 | NA
TGTGCCATCAGTGAGCCAAGGGGGCGAGGGGATCAAGAGACCCAGTACTTC | CAISEPRGRGDQETQYF | TRBJ2-5 | TRBD1 | TRBV10-3 | NA
TGTGCCAGCACCCGGGGACTTCGCCCCGGGGAGCTGTTTTTT | CASTRGLRPGELFF | TRBJ2-2 | NA | TRBV19 | NA
TGTGCCAGCAAGGGCTGGGAGGGGGCCTACGAGCAGTACTTC | CASKGWEGAYEQYF | TRBJ2-7 | NA | TRBV5-4 | NA
TGCGCCAGCAGCTTGGCGCCAGGGACTGGAAACACCATATATTTT | CASSLAPGTGNTIYF | TRBJ1-3 | NA | TRBV5-1 | NA
TGTGCCAGCCGGACAGCCACAGATACGCAGTATTTT | CASRTATDTQYF | TRBJ2-3 | NA | TRBV6-5 | NA
TGTGCCAGTAGTGGTGGGGTACGGTCTAATGAGCAGTTCTTC | CASSGGVRSNEQFF | TRBJ2-1 | NA | TRBV19 | NA
TGTGCCAGCAGTTACAGCCCGACGGAGCCCCAGCATTTT | CASSYSPTEPQHF | TRBJ1-5 | NA | TRBV6-5 | NA
TGTGCCAGCTCACCACCGAAGTCAGAGACAGATACGCAGTATTTT | CASSPPKSETDTQYF | TRBJ2-3 | NA | TRBV18 | NA
TGTGCCAGCTTGGGGGGACCCAGGGGTGGAACCGGAACGACCTACGAGCAGTACTTC | CASLGGPRGGTGTTYEQYF | TRBJ2-7 | NA | TRBV2 | once